These 32 T cell receptor beta chains share one sample of origin, sequenced in a study of T cells after yellow fever vaccination (dated 2019 in TCRdb). The library came from 5' RACE. Data came from an Illumina HiSeq 2500. TCRdb reran the public reads through fastp at Q25 and MiXCR, keeping productive beta chains. Rows are combined by CDR3 protein, so each entry shows the most common genes and DNA. For this sample the table gives some 550,000 distinct CDR3 sequences, of which around 21% were detected only once. Roughly an eighth of the sample goes to the ten largest clones. What the treatment or condition label conveys for this sample: live attenuated yellow fever vaccine strain. Sequencing was performed on PBMCs, taken 15 days after the yellow fever booster vaccination. The receptors here all came from a man aged 30-40 years who received the YFV17D yellow fever vaccine.

This chain joins TRBV28 and TRBJ1-4; D possibly corresponds to TRBD1 (6 bases). The CDR3 consists of 13 residues. V was clipped by 6 bases and J by 8 bases, with 13 bases between them. Germline loops: CDR1 MDHEN, CDR2 SYDVKM. CDR3 sequence: CASSGAGEEKLFF. CDR3 bases: TGTGCCAGCAGCGGGGCAGGGGAGGAAAAACTGTTTTTT.

CDR3 in amino acids: CATSRDRRGANEKLFF. DNA of the CDR3: TGTGCCACCAGCAGAGATCGGCGGGGGGCTAATGAAAAACTGTTTTTT. The chain couples TRBV15 to TRBJ1-4; D is perhaps TRBD1 (5 bases). The V gene's germline CDR1 is LNHNV and CDR2 YYDKDF (reference sequence). The CDR3 is 16 residues long. V was cut by 0 bases and J by 3 bases, with 11 bases left in between.

This clonotype was seen only a few times. The chain uses TRBV10-3 and TRBJ1-5; possible D gene TRBD1, 5 bases. V lost 5 bases, J lost 2 bases, and 10 bases lay in between. Germline V gene lookup returns CDR1 ENHRY and CDR2 SYGVKD. This CDR3 has 14 residues. CDR3 bases: TGTGCCATCAGTCAGGGTGGCGGCAATCAGCCCCAGCATTTT. This gives the protein CAISQGGGNQPQHF.

This clonotype was seen only once. The rearrangement uses TRBV5-1 and TRBJ1-5, with 7 bases lining up with TRBD1. The CDR3 has 14 amino acids. Per germline, CDR1 SGHRS and CDR2 YFSETQ. The J segment lost 8 bases and the V segment lost 4 bases, leaving 9 bases of the junction unmatched. The CDR3 protein is CASSTGQPSEPQHF. Here the CDR3 DNA reads TGCGCCAGCAGCACGGGACAGCCTTCAGAGCCCCAGCATTTT.

The rearrangement joins TRBV6-2 or TRBV6-3 to TRBJ2-1, with a tentative D call TRBD2 (6 bases). This CDR3 region has 15 residues. The germline V gene has CDR1 MNHEY and CDR2 SVGEGT. V gave up 4 bases and J gave up 6 bases, with 16 bases separating them. The CDR3 sequence: CASSFPGLRRNEQFF. The CDR3 DNA is TGTGCCAGCAGTTTCCCGGGACTCCGGCGCAATGAGCAGTTCTTC.

This clonotype turned up a few times. The CDR3 reads CASANDGVGLAGDAEQYF. The CDR3 nucleotides are TGCGCCAGCGCCAACGATGGGGTCGGACTAGCGGGAGATGCCGAGCAGTACTTC. This rearrangement joins TRBV5-1 to TRBJ2-7, with TRBD2 matching over 13 bases. The CDR3 runs to 18 residues. J was trimmed by 6 bases and V by 7 bases; bases with no gene match: 19. Germline V gives CDR1 SGHRS, CDR2 YFSETQ.

A few counts support this clonotype. The chain is built from TRBV5-1 and TRBJ1-2, with D maybe TRBD1 (5 bases). The ends were cut back, 1 base at V and 6 bases at J, with 10 bases in the middle. CDR3 length equals 13 residues. From germline, CDR1 is SGHRS and CDR2 YFSETQ. CDR3 nucleotides: TGCGCCAGCAGCTTGTACGGGGGAAATGGCTACACCTTC. Translating it yields CASSLYGGNGYTF.

CDR3 DNA: TGCGCCAGCAGCTCTCCGGCGACAGGAACCTACGAGCAGTACTTC. It encodes CASSSPATGTYEQYF. The chain uses TRBV5-1 and TRBJ2-7; D is perhaps TRBD1 (6 bases). Trimming shortened V by 3 bases and J by 2 bases, and 15 bases separated the two germline ends. The germline gives CDR1 SGHRS, CDR2 YFSETQ. The CDR3 loop spans 15 amino acids.

The chain uses TRBV3-1 and TRBJ1-3; D is ambiguous. Trimming took 1 base from V and 5 from J, leaving 21 bases between them. CDR1 LGHDT and CDR2 YNNKEL come from the germline V gene (reference sequence). This CDR3 has 18 residues. Here the CDR3 DNA reads TGTGCCAGCAGCCAAGTGGTCTTACAGCGCACCATCAGAAACACCATATATTTT. It yields the protein CASSQVVLQRTIRNTIYF.

This chain connects TRBV6-5 to TRBJ2-3; D may match TRBD1 or TRBD2 (5 bases each). CDR1 is MNHEY, CDR2 SVGAGI, per germline. V was pared by 2 bases and J by 3 bases, with 12 bases between. There are 15 residues in the CDR3. CDR3 region: CASSYDSRETDTQYF. The CDR3 nucleotides read TGTGCCAGCAGTTACGACTCCAGGGAGACAGATACGCAGTATTTT.

This clonotype has just a few counts. The chain uses TRBV9 and TRBJ2-1; D ambiguous. This CDR3 contains 15 residues. The V and J ends lost 0 bases and 4 bases respectively, with 11 bases between them. Germline CDR1 and CDR2: SGDLS and YYNGEE. CDR3 sequence (DNA): TGTGCCAGCAGCGTAGCTCCACGGCCATACAATGAGCAGTTCTTC. As protein: CASSVAPRPYNEQFF.

This rearrangement joins TRBV20-1 to TRBJ2-3; 10 bases are a match to TRBD2. V gave up 1 base and J gave up 5 bases; unmatched junction bases: 12. Germline CDR1 DFQATT, CDR2 SNEGSKA (reference sequence). The CDR3 contains 17 residues. As DNA, the CDR3 is TGCAGTGCTAGAGCACTATCCGGGACTAGCGCGTTAGATACGCAGTATTTT. This translates into CSARALSGTSALDTQYF.

The count of this clonotype is one. The rearrangement links TRBV12-3 or TRBV12-4 to TRBJ2-1; D gene uncertain. The CDR3 sequence is 13 residues long. V gave up 6 bases and J gave up 6 bases, with 12 bases separating them. The CDR3 DNA sequence: TGTGCCAGCAGGGCCTCCGGCACCAATGAGCAGTTCTTC. It encodes CASRASGTNEQFF.

The V call is TRBV29-1, the J call TRBJ2-7; 9 nucleotides line up with TRBD1. V shed 0 bases and J 2 bases; nucleotides not matched to a gene: 5. The CDR3 spans 15 residues. Germline-derived CDR1 and CDR2 are SQVTM and ANQGSEA. The DNA of the CDR3 is TGCAGCGTTGAAGACTCGACAGGGGGACCCTACGAGCAGTACTTC. As protein: CSVEDSTGGPYEQYF.

This clonotype was counted a few times. The CDR3 here is CASSGAAGETQYF. CDR3 in DNA: TGTGCCAGCAGCGGGGCAGCAGGGGAGACCCAGTACTTC. This chain links TRBV9 with TRBJ2-5, with D maybe TRBD1 (5 bases). The CDR3 has 13 residues. The V end was cut by 3 bases, the J end by 5 bases, with 11 bases between. Germline loops: CDR1 SGDLS, CDR2 YYNGEE. The full variable domain, in which reference TRBV9 and TRBJ2-5 provide the parts outside the CDR3, is DSGVTQTPKHLITATGQRVTLRCSPRSGDLSVYWYQQSLDQGLQFLIQYYNGEERAKGNILERFSAQQFPDLHSELNLSSLELGDSALYFCASSGAAGETQYFGPGTRLLVL.

This clonotype was picked up a small number of times. The gene calls are TRBV6-1 and TRBJ2-1; a weak D match, TRBD2 (6 bases). The V and J ends lost 8 bases and 6 bases respectively, with 14 bases between them. The length of the CDR3 is 13 residues. Germline V CDR1 and CDR2: MNHNS, SASEGT. In DNA, the CDR3 is TGTGCCAGCTTCGCGGGAAGATCCAATGAGCAGTTCTTC. It translates to CASFAGRSNEQFF.

V is TRBV2 and J is TRBJ1-5, with D maybe TRBD1 (6 bases). Deletions cut 7 bases from V and 4 bases from J, with 8 bases between. Germline loops: CDR1 SNHLY, CDR2 FYNNEI. The CDR3 loop spans 12 amino acids. CDR3 DNA sequence: TGTGCCAGCACGCAGGGGAATCAGCCCCAGCATTTT. Residues: CASTQGNQPQHF.

This clonotype was seen only a few times. The chain joins TRBV12-5 to TRBJ2-5, with TRBD2 identical over 7 bases. The CDR3 spans 16 residues. Trimming cost V 5 bases and J 2 bases; bases outside gene matches: 11. CDR1 is LGHNT and CDR2 is FRNRAP in the germline V gene. As DNA, the CDR3 is TGTGCTAGTGGTAAAGGGCGGGGAGCGGGGCAAGAGACCCAGTACTTC. Protein product: CASGKGRGAGQETQYF. Supplemented by reference TRBV12-5 and TRBJ2-5, the full variable domain reads DARVTQTPRHKVTEMGQEVTMRCQPILGHNTVFWYRQTMMQGLELLAYFRNRAPLDDSGMPKDRFSAEMPDATLATLKIQPSEPRDSAVYFCASGKGRGAGQETQYFGPGTRLLVL.

The CDR3 nucleotides are TGTGCCTGGAGTGTTGGTTCAGGGGGCTCCACTGAAGCTTTCTTT. This translates into CAWSVGSGGSTEAFF. The rearrangement links TRBV30 to TRBJ1-1; 8 nucleotides align to TRBD1. CDR1 is GTSNPN and CDR2 is SVGIG in the germline V gene (reference sequence). CDR3 size: 15 residues. V dropped 0 bases and J dropped 4; count of bases not matched to a gene: 7.

Only a few counts were recorded for this clonotype. DNA of the CDR3: TGTGCCAGCAGCGGTGGACTTTCCAATGAGCAGTTCTTC. Residues: CASSGGLSNEQFF. The chain carries TRBV5-4 and TRBJ2-1; D is perhaps TRBD2 (5 bases). The germline V gene encodes CDR1 SGHNT and CDR2 YYREEE (reference sequence). CDR3 length: 13 residues. Trimming cost V 4 bases and J 6 bases, with 11 bases left between them.

The rearrangement uses TRBV12-3 or TRBV12-4 and TRBJ2-5; D is unclear. CDR3 length: 12 residues. Trimming stripped 6 bases from V and 5 bases from J, with 10 bases between. The DNA for the CDR3 is TGTGCCAGCAGCACCTACGGGGAGACCCAGTACTTC. Its protein product is CASSTYGETQYF.

This chain connects TRBV29-1 to TRBJ1-3; D unclear. The CDR3 runs 10 residues. Germline lookup yields CDR1 SQVTM and CDR2 ANQGSEA. V dropped 2 bases and J dropped 11 bases, with 7 bases sitting between them. CDR3 DNA sequence: TGCAGCGTTGAATCTGGGTCCATATATTTT. This sequence encodes CSVESGSIYF.

This clonotype has a handful of counts. This chain links TRBV20-1 with TRBJ2-1; 7 bases match TRBD2. CDR3 length: 15 amino acids. V gave up 6 bases and J gave up 0 bases; unmatched junction bases: 8. The V gene's germline CDR1 is DFQATT and CDR2 SNEGSKA (reference sequence). CDR3 residues: CSAPPGGSSYNEQFF. In DNA form, the CDR3 reads TGCAGTGCCCCACCGGGCGGGAGCTCCTACAATGAGCAGTTCTTC.

This chain links TRBV4-3 with TRBJ2-7; 7 nucleotides line up with TRBD2. J was trimmed by 5 bases and V by 1 base; bases with no gene match: 5. The germline CDR1 and CDR2 sequences are LGHNA and YSLEER. The CDR3 runs 14 residues. The CDR3 loop reads CASSQGTSSDEQYF. The DNA of the CDR3 is TGCGCCAGCAGCCAAGGGACTAGTAGCGACGAGCAGTACTTC.

This clonotype was observed a handful of times. The rearrangement links TRBV10-3 to TRBJ2-1; 9 bases map to TRBD2. Germline lookup yields CDR1 ENHRY and CDR2 SYGVKD. This CDR3 region has 12 residues. V lost 5 bases and J lost 7; bases outside the gene matches: 0. CDR3 in DNA: TGTGCCATCAGTACTAGCGGGAATGAGCAGTTCTTC. Translation gives CAISTSGNEQFF.

This sequence joins TRBV6-4 and TRBJ1-4, with D unresolved. The CDR3 is 15 residues long. With 0 bases removed from V and 4 bases from J, the gap between germline ends came to 9 bases. CDR1 is MRHNA and CDR2 is SNTAGT in the germline V gene. CDR3 amino acids: CASSDSRRRNEKLFF. The CDR3 DNA sequence: TGTGCCAGCAGTGACTCCCGCAGGCGTAATGAAAAACTGTTTTTT.

The gene calls are TRBV21-1 and TRBJ2-7; TRBD2 reflects the table's D call only, with no check against the DNA. TRBV21-1 is a known pseudogene. The CDR3 runs 15 residues. The CDR3 reads CASSLNESGRYEQYF. CDR3 DNA sequence: TGTGCCAGCAGCCTAAACGAAAGTGGGAGATACGAGCAGTACTTC.

The V gene is TRBV12-3 or TRBV12-4, the J gene TRBJ2-3; D remains ambiguous. Trimming shortened V by 6 bases and J by 4 bases, and 17 bases separated the two germline ends. This CDR3 has 15 residues. CDR3 amino acids: CASSPTALAADTQYF. CDR3 coding DNA: TGTGCCAGCAGCCCCACGGCCTTGGCGGCAGATACGCAGTATTTT.

The V and J genes are TRBV19 and TRBJ2-1; 9 nucleotides agree with TRBD2. Looked up from germline, CDR1 is LNHDA and CDR2 is SQIVND (reference sequence). With V trimmed by 4 bases and J by 9 bases, 10 bases remained unmatched. The CDR3 has 15 amino acids. The CDR3 bases are TGTGCCAGTAGTACGGGGACTAGCCGTCGGGGTGAGCAGTTCTTC. This translates into CASSTGTSRRGEQFF.

As regards this clonotype: As the CDR3 is not closed by the conserved phenylalanine or tryptophan, this likely results from a read error. The limits of the CDR3 on the DNA are not certain, so only TCRdb's listed CDR3 is given. The V call is TRBV12-3 or TRBV12-4, the J call TRBJ2-1; no check of the table's D call, TRBD1, against the DNA was made. Both ends counted, the CDR3 spans 8 residues. This CDR3 is CASIQGAI.

This chain connects TRBV12-3 or TRBV12-4 to TRBJ1-4; 9 nucleotides line up with TRBD1. The CDR3 has 15 amino acids. Losses at the gene ends were 1 base for V and 3 bases for J; bases not matched to a gene: 0. CDR3 sequence: CASSLGQGANEKLFF. Here the CDR3 DNA reads TGTGCCAGCAGTTTAGGACAGGGGGCTAATGAAAAACTGTTTTTT.

This clonotype was observed at least ten times. This chain joins TRBV11-2 and TRBJ2-7; no firm D call. Trimming took 5 bases from V and 12 from J, leaving 14 bases between them. CDR3 length: 11 residues. Germline V CDR1 and CDR2: SGHAT, FQNNGV. CDR3 sequence: CASSPGVGPYF. Here the CDR3 DNA reads TGTGCCAGCAGCCCAGGCGTCGGTCCGTACTTC. Filled out from reference TRBV11-2 and TRBJ2-7, the complete variable domain reads EAGVAQSPRYKIIEKRQSVAFWCNPISGHATLYWYQQILGQGPKLLIQFQNNGVVDDSQLPKDRFSAERLKGVDSTLKIQPAKLEDSAVYLCASSPGVGPYFGPGTRLTVT.